This T cell receptor (beta chain) was recorded in a study of glioma-infiltrating T cells after dendritic cell vaccination (dated by TCRdb to the mid-2010s). Turning to the overall study: The cohort included some 15 glioblastoma patients drawn from Phase I and II dendritic cell vaccination trials, of whom 9 were newly diagnosed and 6 had recurrent disease. Autologous tumor lysate-pulsed dendritic cell vaccination was administered to the patients between about 2003 and 2013. Patients received three intradermal dendritic cell vaccine injections at biweekly intervals in the arm below the axilla. The vaccine consisted of monocyte-derived dendritic cells cultured less than 9 days with IL-4 and GM-CSF, then pulsed overnight with autologous tumor lysate. Deep sequencing of TCR beta CDR3 regions was used to quantify tumor-infiltrating lymphocyte content and compare tumor and blood repertoires in dendritic cell-vaccinated glioblastoma patients. TCR sequencing metrics, including TIL content and tumor-blood repertoire overlap, were correlated with survival after dendritic cell vaccination. Study-level results and caveats: The three-group TCR overlap response model was described as speculative and requiring prospective validation. The cohort was small and heterogeneous, few patients had complete blood and tumor sets, and even fewer had initial-recurrent tumor pairs. Longer time to progression and overall survival after dendritic cell vaccination were predicted by higher estimated pretreatment TIL content. TCR clonality showed no direct relationship with survival, which suggests that a diverse polyclonal response may be important.

The CDR3, from cysteine to phenylalanine, totals 14 residues. Solely the CDR3 DNA is kept, with 42 bases framed from the first base. Clipping removes 5 bases from V and 2 bases from J, with 5 as the unmatched junction base count. The germline V gene (reference sequence) supplies CDR1 LNHDA and CDR2 SQIVND. Turning to this clone: Its antigen target is currently unknown. It has no much larger one-base neighbor in the sample; base qualities were not kept.

The immunoSEQ assay amplified TCRB CDR3 regions from approximately 2 micrograms of genomic DNA, or from all available DNA when less than that amount was available. The multiplex PCR relied on 60 forward primers for TCR V beta segments and 13 reverse primers for J beta segments. Synthetic control templates were spiked into each sample at limiting dilution to estimate reads per starting template. Sequencing produced 87 bp reads on the Illumina HiSeq System. Per the authors' processing: PCR and sequencing errors were removed by a nearest neighbor algorithm that merged closely related sequences. TCR overlap was defined as the percentage of unique tumor TCR beta sequences that were also present in the same patient's peripheral blood. What TCRdb holds here is the immuneACCESS table cut down to in-frame rearrangements. Part of the clones is not present; checked against another copy, under half of the missing clones reflect an unresolved V gene, and the others are unexplained. That table furnishes V, J and clone size, whereas the DNA furnished D and trimming. The sample table records around 87,000 clones; around 83% of these occur just once. The top ten constitute less than 7% of the sample.

The sample's time point label, in plain terms: after dendritic cell vaccination, including at tumor progression/relapse. Selection of patients required sufficient residual fresh-frozen tumor tissue and over two years of available survival data. Although molecular status otherwise differed among the glioblastoma patients, no patient had an isocitrate dehydrogenase mutation. PBMC were collected before vaccination, two weeks after the third vaccination, and at tumor progression when it occurred. The Qiagen DNeasy Blood extraction Kit was used for extraction of genomic DNA. Recombination joined TRBV19 with TRBJ2-7, with 8 bases matching TRBD1. The sequencing used blood, collected after dendritic cell vaccination. The receptor was isolated from a human donor with glioblastoma. The nucleotides are TGTGCCAGTAGTCGGGACAGGACAACCTACGAGCAGTACTTC. It specifies CASSRDRTTYEQYF.